This TCR beta chain was documented in a study of Tregs in tolerant kidney transplant recipients. The CDR3 runs 16 residues. Germline CDR1 reads LGHNA; CDR2 reads YSLEER. V was shortened by 0 bases and J by 0 bases, with 6 bases between the two germline ends. The study, taken as a whole, reports: The most relevant donor-specific Treg TCRbeta repertoire apparently came from expansion with activated donor B cells. Antigen-driven expansion was suggested because donor-specific Tregs expanded more than all Tregs in tolerant patients. Nucleotide sequences could not be compared across some patients' samples due to primer changes.

As to this clone: Its antigen is as yet unknown.

Related graft donors supplied nonmyeloablative bone marrow transplants, and mixed chimerism was transient. Unstimulated Tregs (CD4+CD25+CD127-) and CD4+CD25- non-Tregs were sorted from PBMCs. TCRdb's copy holds only in-frame clones and misses some; the assay was immunoSEQ multiplex PCR. The sample records approximately 20,000 clones, over 70% being singletons. The source of this sequence is a human patient who received a combined kidney and bone marrow transplant. Part of the T cells may come from the graft donor. The chain combines TRBV4-3 with TRBJ2-6; D remains unclear. The sequenced sample was CD8+ T cells from blood (PBMCs), obtained 6 months after the transplant. The CDR3 loop reads CASSQDRSSGANVLTF. CDR3 nucleotides: TGCGCCAGCAGCCAAGATAGGAGCTCTGGGGCCAACGTCCTGACTTTC.